The 25 T cell receptor beta chains in this list originate from one sample, sequenced in a study of shared clonotypes between healthy human individuals. Sequencing was performed with immunoSEQ multiplex PCR; in TCRdb, only in-frame clones are kept and a portion is missing. The table shows over a million clones, with more than 75% occurring only once. The source material was memory CD4+ T cells from PBMCs. The subset: CD45RA-negative fraction. The origin of the receptors is a man aged 18-30 years in good health. Some clones in this sample may be carry-over from other donors' samples.

The chain carries TRBV2 and TRBJ1-1; the match to TRBD1 covers 7 bases. This CDR3 is built from 16 residues. With V trimmed by 0 bases and J by 2 bases, 6 bases remained unmatched. Germline V gene lookup returns CDR1 SNHLY and CDR2 FYNNEI. The CDR3 here is CASSEAGGQLNTEAFF. The CDR3 nucleotides read TGTGCCAGCAGTGAAGCGGGGGGACAGCTCAACACTGAAGCTTTCTTT.

CDR3 DNA: TGTGCCAGCAGCTTGGTATTCGGGATCATCGACGGAGGTCCTGAGCAGTTCTTC. Translating gives CASSLVFGIIDGGPEQFF. The chain carries TRBV5-8 and TRBJ2-1, with TRBD2 as a possible D gene (5 bases). The V end lost 0 bases, the J end lost 9 bases, and 25 bases lay between the germline ends. The germline CDR1 and CDR2 sequences are SGHTS and YDEGEE. The CDR3 totals 18 residues.

The chain employs TRBV6-1 and TRBJ1-2, with 7 positions matching TRBD1. Germline V gene data show CDR1 as MNHNS and CDR2 as SASEGT. Losses at the gene ends were 6 bases for V and 7 bases for J; bases not matched to a gene: 5. CDR3 length: 12 residues. The CDR3: CASSKQGSGYTF. The CDR3 nucleotides read TGTGCCAGCAGCAAACAGGGGAGTGGCTACACCTTC.

The sample holds a few counts of this clone. The chain combines TRBV9 with TRBJ2-2; no firm D call. Germline values: CDR1 SGDLS, CDR2 YYNGEE. Trimming pared 3 bases from V and 5 bases from J, leaving 11 bases between. This CDR3 is built from 14 residues. The chain's CDR3 is CASSDRKGTGELFF. The DNA for the CDR3 is TGTGCCAGCAGCGATCGAAAAGGAACCGGGGAGCTGTTTTTT.

As to this clone: A far larger clone is off by one base, so a read error is likely. This chain uses TRBV15 with TRBJ1-3; 10 bases match TRBD1. Germline loops: CDR1 LNHNV, CDR2 YYDKDF (reference sequence). Trimming at V came to 3 bases and at J to 2 bases, leaving 10 bases not matched to a gene. The CDR3 consists of 18 residues. CDR3 DNA sequence: TGTGCCACCAGCAGGAGTTGGACAGGGGGTATCCCTGGAAACACCATATATTTT. This translates into CATSRSWTGGIPGNTIYF.

The rearrangement links TRBV7-9 to TRBJ2-7; TRBD2 is a possible D gene (5 bases). Trimming took off 5 bases at V and 6 bases at J, with 17 bases between the two ends. CDR1 and CDR2 (germline): SEHNR, FQNEAQ (reference sequence). CDR3 size: 14 residues. The DNA for the CDR3 is TGTGCCAGCAGCCCCCGGACTCCCCTCGCCGAGCAGTACTTC. This encodes CASSPRTPLAEQYF.

A few counts support this clone. The V gene is TRBV29-1, the J gene TRBJ2-7, with TRBD1 matching over 8 bases. Germline trimming cut 5 bases from V and 9 bases from J; bases unmatched to any gene: 9. CDR1 SQVTM and CDR2 ANQGSEA come from the germline V gene. The length of the CDR3 is 12 residues. CDR3 residues: CSVNQGAQVQYF. CDR3 sequence (DNA): TGCAGCGTTAATCAGGGGGCGCAAGTGCAGTACTTC.

Turning to this clone: A much larger clone lies a single base off, so this may be a read error. The chain has TRBV7-3 and TRBJ1-5; D is unclear. The germline V gene has CDR1 SGHTA and CDR2 FQGTGA. V was clipped by 3 bases and J by 4 bases, with 7 bases between them. This CDR3 has 13 amino acids. The CDR3: CASSFGRNQPQHF. As DNA, the CDR3 is TGTGCCAGCAGCTTCGGTAGGAATCAGCCCCAGCATTTT.

This clone appeared a few times. This chain joins TRBV6-1 and TRBJ1-5; D is unresolved. Germline V CDR1 and CDR2: MNHNS, SASEGT. This CDR3 is 13 amino acids long. V dropped 2 bases and J dropped 4 bases, with 6 bases sitting between them. CDR3 protein: CASSERLNQPQHF. The CDR3 DNA reads TGTGCCAGCAGTGAACGCCTAAATCAGCCCCAGCATTTT.

The chain links TRBV2 to TRBJ2-7; D is uncertain. The V and J ends lost 2 bases and 7 bases respectively, with 6 bases between them. This CDR3 has 11 amino acids. Germline assignment: CDR1 SNHLY and CDR2 FYNNEI. CDR3 region: CASSELREQYF. The CDR3 DNA is TGTGCCAGCAGTGAACTAAGAGAGCAGTACTTC. The entire variable domain, with the rest obtained from reference TRBV2 and TRBJ2-7, is as follows: EPEVTQTPSHQVTQMGQEVILRCVPISNHLYFYWYRQILGQKVEFLVSFYNNEISEKSEIFDDQFSVERPDGSNFTLKIRSTKLEDSAMYFCASSELREQYFGPGTRLTVT.

The CDR3 DNA sequence: TGTGCCGGTCAATGGGACAGAAGGGGGAACGATGAGCAGTTCTTC. This sequence encodes CAGQWDRRGNDEQFF. The V and J genes are TRBV28 and TRBJ2-1; 7 bases are shared with TRBD1. This CDR3 region has 15 residues. Germline V gene sequence: CDR1 MDHEN, CDR2 SYDVKM. Losses at the gene ends were 11 bases for V and 8 bases for J; bases not matched to a gene: 18.

The chain couples TRBV6-1 to TRBJ1-2, with D tentatively TRBD1 (6 bases). Trimming took off 3 bases at V and 5 bases at J, with 19 bases between the two ends. This CDR3 has 16 residues. The V gene's germline CDR1 is MNHNS and CDR2 SASEGT. The CDR3 region is CASSDPGRGPIYGYTF. Here the CDR3 DNA reads TGTGCCAGCAGTGACCCGGGGCGGGGGCCCATATATGGCTACACCTTC.

This sequence joins TRBV5-1 and TRBJ1-3; D is perhaps TRBD1 (6 bases). CDR3 length: 14 residues. CDR1 is SGHRS and CDR2 is YFSETQ in the germline V gene. V lost 3 bases and J lost 3, with 10 bases in between. CDR3 residues: CASSYEGDGNTIYF. The CDR3 coding sequence is TGCGCCAGCAGCTACGAGGGGGATGGAAACACCATATATTTT.

The V gene is TRBV5-6, the J gene TRBJ2-3; TRBD2 matches at 7 bases. V gave up 6 bases and J gave up 6 bases; unmatched junction bases: 7. This CDR3 region has 13 residues. Germline V gene lookup returns CDR1 SGHDT and CDR2 YYEEEE. CDR3: CASTIGRVDTQYF. The CDR3 DNA reads as TGTGCCAGCACCATTGGGAGGGTTGATACGCAGTATTTT. Using reference TRBV5-6 and TRBJ2-3 for the parts outside the CDR3, the full variable domain is DAGVTQSPTHLIKTRGQQVTLRCSPKSGHDTVSWYQQALGQGPQFIFQYYEEEERQRGNFPDRFSGHQFPNYSSELNVNALLLGDSALYLCASTIGRVDTQYFGPGTRLTVL.

The chain couples TRBV7-2 to TRBJ1-1; no clear D. With 1 base removed from V and 1 base from J, the gap between germline ends came to 7 bases. This CDR3 region has 14 residues. Germline V gene lookup returns CDR1 SGHTA and CDR2 FQGNSA. As DNA, the CDR3 is TGTGCCAGCAGCTTAGTTGGCAAGAACACTGAAGCTTTCTTT. Protein sequence: CASSLVGKNTEAFF. The whole variable domain, remainder taken from reference TRBV7-2 and TRBJ1-1, is GAGVSQSPSNKVTEKGKDVELRCDPISGHTALYWYRQSLGQGLEFLIYFQGNSAPDKSGLPSDRFSAERTGGSVSTLTIQRTQQEDSAVYLCASSLVGKNTEAFFGQGTRLTVV.

This chain uses TRBV6-5 with TRBJ1-5; D not resolved. Germline loops: CDR1 MNHEY, CDR2 SVGAGI. This CDR3 is built from 12 residues. V lost 7 bases, J lost 7 bases, and 11 bases lay in between. CDR3 in DNA: TGTGCCAGCACCTCGTTGGGGCAGCCCCAGCATTTT. This sequence encodes CASTSLGQPQHF.

This rearrangement joins TRBV30 to TRBJ1-5, with TRBD1 matching over 9 bases. The length of the CDR3 is 16 residues. V dropped 5 bases and J dropped 0; count of bases not matched to a gene: 8. From germline, CDR1 is GTSNPN and CDR2 SVGIG (reference sequence). The chain's CDR3 is CAWGGQGRYSNQPQHF. CDR3 DNA: TGTGCCTGGGGGGGACAGGGCCGCTATAGCAATCAGCCCCAGCATTTT.

V is TRBV7-6 and J is TRBJ1-3, with D unclear. The CDR3 extends over 14 amino acids. The germline V gene has CDR1 SGHVS and CDR2 FNYEAQ. The V gene lost 3 bases and the J gene lost 0 bases, with 6 bases spanning the gap. The CDR3 here is CASSFQVSGNTIYF. The CDR3, as DNA: TGTGCCAGCAGCTTCCAGGTCTCTGGAAACACCATATATTTT. Full variable domain (outside the CDR3, taken from reference TRBV7-6 and TRBJ1-3): GAGVSQSPRYKVTKRGQDVALRCDPISGHVSLYWYRQALGQGPEFLTYFNYEAQQDKSGLPNDRFSAERPEGSISTLTIQRTEQRDSAMYRCASSFQVSGNTIYFGEGSWLTVV.

The chain combines TRBV10-3 with TRBJ1-2; D is perhaps TRBD1 (5 bases). The CDR3 contains 14 residues. V lost 2 bases to trimming and J lost 4 bases, with 11 bases between them. Germline assignment: CDR1 ENHRY and CDR2 SYGVKD. The CDR3 sequence is CAISEGPGPYGYTF. The DNA of the CDR3 is TGTGCCATCAGTGAGGGCCCGGGGCCCTATGGCTACACCTTC.

The chain joins TRBV7-2 to TRBJ1-1; no definite D call. V was trimmed by 6 bases and J by 7 bases, leaving 12 bases between them. Germline V gene sequence: CDR1 SGHTA, CDR2 FQGNSA. CDR3 size: 12 residues. CDR3 protein: CASSILAGEAFF. In DNA, the CDR3 is TGTGCCAGCAGTATACTGGCTGGTGAAGCTTTCTTT.

V usage is TRBV5-1 and J usage is TRBJ2-5, with no clear D. Germline CDR1 is SGHRS and CDR2 is YFSETQ. V was pared by 4 bases and J by 0 bases, with 7 bases between. The CDR3 loop spans 13 amino acids. CDR3: CASSEMYQETQYF. In DNA form, the CDR3 reads TGCGCCAGCAGCGAGATGTACCAAGAGACCCAGTACTTC.

The V gene is TRBV30, the J gene TRBJ1-4, with D possibly being TRBD1 (6 bases). V was cut by 1 base and J by 3 bases, with 9 bases left in between. This CDR3 has 14 amino acids. CDR1 is GTSNPN, CDR2 SVGIG, per germline (reference sequence). The CDR3, as DNA: TGTGCCTGGAGTGGCGGGGGGCCTAATGAAAAACTGTTTTTT. Its protein product is CAWSGGGPNEKLFF.

V usage is TRBV2 and J usage is TRBJ1-1; D perhaps matches TRBD1 (5 bases). CDR1 and CDR2 from the germline V gene are SNHLY and FYNNEI. CDR3 length: 13 residues. Trimming shortened V by 10 bases and J by 3 bases, and 15 bases separated the two germline ends. The CDR3 protein is CATRAGEDTEAFF. CDR3 bases: TGTGCCACCCGGGCGGGGGAGGACACTGAAGCTTTCTTT.

This chain joins TRBV5-1 and TRBJ2-2, with TRBD2 identical over 7 bases. CDR3 length: 15 residues. V dropped 2 bases and J dropped 8; count of bases not matched to a gene: 9. The germline CDR1 and CDR2 sequences are SGHRS and YFSETQ. In DNA, the CDR3 is TGCGCCAGCAGCTTCCGTTCTAGCGGTTATGGGGAGCTGTTTTTT. It yields the protein CASSFRSSGYGELFF. The whole variable domain, filled in from reference TRBV5-1 and TRBJ2-2, reads KAGVTQTPRYLIKTRGQQVTLSCSPISGHRSVSWYQQTPGQGLQFLFEYFSETQRNKGNFPGRFSGRQFSNSRSEMNVSTLELGDSALYLCASSFRSSGYGELFFGEGSRLTVL.

V and J are TRBV7-9 and TRBJ1-3; D ambiguous. CDR3 length: 17 residues. Germline V CDR1 and CDR2: SEHNR, FQNEAQ (reference sequence). Trimming took 4 bases from V and 4 from J, leaving 20 bases between them. The DNA of the CDR3 is TGTGCCAGCAGCTCGCGCCGCCACGAGGGTGCAGGAAACACCATATATTTT. Residues: CASSSRRHEGAGNTIYF.